This passage covers 17 T cell receptor beta chains from one sample sequenced in a study of cytomegalovirus exposure and HLA in healthy donors. TCRdb's table, derived via immunoSEQ multiplex PCR, lists solely in-frame clones and lacks some. The table includes some 130,000 clones, 89% detected once. Sequences were obtained from PBMCs. The source is a young woman in good health and CMV-seronegative.

The chain is built from TRBV11-3 and TRBJ1-2; no reliable D call. CDR3 length: 13 amino acids. Germline CDR1 reads SGHNT; CDR2 reads YENEEA. Trimming took 5 bases from V and 5 from J, leaving 12 bases between them. This CDR3 is CASSHERGYGYTF. The CDR3 DNA reads as TGTGCCAGCAGCCATGAGCGAGGATATGGCTACACCTTC.

This chain uses TRBV5-8 with TRBJ2-4; 7 nucleotides align to TRBD1. The germline V gene encodes CDR1 SGHTS and CDR2 YDEGEE. V lost 5 bases and J lost 3; bases outside the gene matches: 5. This CDR3 region has 14 residues. The CDR3 region is CASRGTVVKNIQYF. The CDR3 coding sequence is TGTGCCAGCAGGGGGACAGTCGTCAAAAACATTCAGTACTTC.

The chain carries TRBV19 and TRBJ2-7; 7 bases fit TRBD2. CDR1 and CDR2 from the germline V gene are LNHDA and SQIVND (reference sequence). This CDR3 comprises 11 residues. The ends lost 9 bases at V and 7 bases at J; junction bases unmatched: 6. CDR3 DNA: TGTGCCAGCGGGGGGTGGCTGGAGCAGTACTTC. Encoded protein: CASGGWLEQYF.

The chain employs TRBV5-1 and TRBJ2-3, with D perhaps matching TRBD2 (5 bases). Per germline, CDR1 SGHRS and CDR2 YFSETQ. The CDR3 spans 15 residues. Trimming left V 0 bases short and J 4 bases short, with 12 bases between. The CDR3 coding sequence is TGCGCCAGCAGCTTGGCTAGCTTGGGATCAGATACGCAGTATTTT. Encoded protein: CASSLASLGSDTQYF.

The V gene is TRBV29-1, the J gene TRBJ2-7, with 10 bases identical to TRBD2. V was pared by 7 bases and J by 3 bases, with 12 bases of the junction left unmatched. The CDR3 runs 15 residues. The germline gives CDR1 SQVTM, CDR2 ANQGSEA. In nucleotides, the CDR3 is TGCAGCGGCCTCGGGGTTAGCGGGGGGCTCTACGAGCAGTACTTC. Translated: CSGLGVSGGLYEQYF.

The V and J genes are TRBV18 and TRBJ2-3; D is unresolved. Germline CDR1 and CDR2: KGHSH and LQKENI. Trimming cost V 4 bases and J 3 bases, with 11 bases left between them. The CDR3 extends over 14 amino acids. CDR3 in amino acids: CASSLNSFTDTQYF. The CDR3 coding sequence is TGTGCCAGCTCACTGAACAGCTTTACAGATACGCAGTATTTT.

The V call is TRBV2, the J call TRBJ1-2, with 8 nucleotides matching TRBD1. V lost 4 bases and J lost 8; bases outside the gene matches: 6. Germline V gene lookup returns CDR1 SNHLY and CDR2 FYNNEI. There are 13 residues in the CDR3. CDR3 amino acids: CASSGQGLGGYTF. In DNA, the CDR3 is TGTGCCAGCAGTGGACAGGGGTTAGGGGGCTACACCTTC.

This clone has just one count. V gene TRBV19 combines with J gene TRBJ1-1; TRBD1 matches 7 bases. The CDR3 totals 15 residues. J lost 1 base, V lost 4 bases, and 6 bases had no gene match. The germline V gene has CDR1 LNHDA and CDR2 SQIVND (reference sequence). The CDR3 spells CASSKLTGTNTEAFF. The DNA of the CDR3 is TGTGCCAGTAGTAAGCTGACAGGGACGAACACTGAAGCTTTCTTT.

The J gene is TRBJ1-2, the V gene TRBV10-1; perhaps TRBD1 as D (5 bases). Germline values: CDR1 WNHNN, CDR2 SYGVQD (reference sequence). CDR3 size: 13 residues. V lost 6 bases, J lost 5 bases, and 13 bases lay in between. Here the CDR3 DNA reads TGCGCCAGCAGCCAAGGGGATGGGTATGGCTACACCTTC. Translated: CASSQGDGYGYTF.

This chain joins TRBV4-2 and TRBJ2-7; 8 nucleotides line up with TRBD2. Unmatched junction bases numbered 6, after V lost 0 bases and J lost 2 bases. The length of the CDR3 is 16 residues. The germline V gene has CDR1 LGHNA and CDR2 YNFKEQ. For the CDR3, the DNA is TGTGCCAGCAGCCAAGAGGGGACTAGGGGAACCTACGAGCAGTACTTC. Protein: CASSQEGTRGTYEQYF.

The V and J genes are TRBV4-1 and TRBJ1-5; maybe TRBD1 (5 bases). The CDR3 length is 17 residues. Trimming stripped 1 base from V and 3 bases from J, with 16 bases between. Looked up from germline, CDR1 is MGHRA and CDR2 is YSYEKL. DNA for the CDR3: TGCGCCAGCAGCCAAGGGGCCACGGGGGGTCCCAATCAGCCCCAGCATTTT. Its protein is CASSQGATGGPNQPQHF.

The chain carries TRBV19 and TRBJ2-2; 12 nucleotides match TRBD1. Germline loops: CDR1 LNHDA, CDR2 SQIVND (reference sequence). The CDR3 contains 14 residues. V lost 8 bases and J lost 6; bases outside the gene matches: 4. The CDR3: CASRDRGLSGELFF. The DNA for the CDR3 is TGTGCCAGTCGGGACAGGGGGCTCTCCGGGGAGCTGTTTTTT.

The V gene is TRBV7-9, the J gene TRBJ1-6; D not resolved. The CDR3 runs 17 residues. The ends were cut back, 5 bases at V and 7 bases at J, with 21 bases in the middle. CDR1 and CDR2 from the germline V gene are SEHNR and FQNEAQ (reference sequence). CDR3 DNA sequence: TGTGCCAGCAGCGATTCCCAGGTGGGTTATCGGAATTCACCCCTCCACTTT. Its protein is CASSDSQVGYRNSPLHF. Complete variable domain (other parts from reference TRBV7-9 and TRBJ1-6): DTGVSQNPRHKITKRGQNVTFRCDPISEHNRLYWYRQTLGQGPEFLTYFQNEAQLEKSRLLSDRFSAERPKGSFSTLEIQRTEQGDSAMYLCASSDSQVGYRNSPLHFGNGTRLTVT.

The chain recombines TRBV2 with TRBJ1-2; maybe TRBD1 (6 bases). CDR1 and CDR2 (germline): SNHLY, FYNNEI. The ends were cut back, 3 bases at V and 2 bases at J, with 16 bases in the middle. CDR3 length: 16 residues. CDR3 nucleotide sequence: TGTGCCAGCAGTGACTTCTGGGGGCAGTTGAACTATGGCTACACCTTC. The encoded protein is CASSDFWGQLNYGYTF.

The chain links TRBV9 to TRBJ1-5, with D unclear. The CDR3 length is 13 residues. Germline CDR1 is SGDLS and CDR2 is YYNGEE. V was clipped by 8 bases and J by 5 bases, with 14 bases between them. CDR3 nucleotides: TGTGCCAGTGGGGAGGGTATTCATCAGCCCCAGCATTTT. Its protein is CASGEGIHQPQHF. The complete variable domain, with remaining parts taken from reference TRBV9 and TRBJ1-5, reads DSGVTQTPKHLITATGQRVTLRCSPRSGDLSVYWYQQSLDQGLQFLIQYYNGEERAKGNILERFSAQQFPDLHSELNLSSLELGDSALYFCASGEGIHQPQHFGDGTRLSIL.

The chain uses TRBV7-3 and TRBJ1-6; TRBD1 matches 9 bases. Germline V gives CDR1 SGHTA, CDR2 FQGTGA. The CDR3 is made up of 21 amino acids. The trim removed 5 bases at V and 7 bases at J, leaving 24 bases unmatched. The CDR3 DNA reads as TGTGCCAGCAGCCCGATTACAAGAGCCGGGACAGGGTATAATGAGAATTCACCCCTCCACTTT. Translated, it gives CASSPITRAGTGYNENSPLHF.

The chain combines TRBV5-1 with TRBJ2-3, with D possibly being TRBD1 (6 bases). The germline gives CDR1 SGHRS, CDR2 YFSETQ. The germline V and J ends were trimmed by 5 bases and 0 bases, with 10 bases remaining between them. This CDR3 has 14 amino acids. CDR3 protein: CASSPDSSTDTQYF. In DNA form, the CDR3 reads TGCGCCAGCAGTCCGGACAGCAGCACAGATACGCAGTATTTT.